A single TCR beta chain is shown here with its context. What it binds is unknown. This sample was included in a study of cytomegalovirus exposure and HLA in healthy donors. The study, taken as a whole, reports: Association of a missense DCLRE1C variant with TCR beta V- and J-gene trimming was reported in a later analysis. The presence/absence work took it that sequencing depth was about the same across donors. Reported findings show TCR beta sequences accurately forecast HLA-A and HLA-B alleles in most subjects.

Primers: 60 Vbeta forward and 13 Jbeta reverse. Authors' processing steps: In a later analysis, of some 80 million unique beta chains, about 12 million appeared in at least two donors. The data were produced by immunoSEQ multiplex PCR, yet TCRdb's version contains in-frame clones alone and is incomplete. The V and J calls and clone size come from that table; D and trimming were worked out from the DNA. The repertoire consists of around 76,000 clones, with under 80% occurring once and the leading ten covering 1.5% to 2%. Germline V gives CDR1 SGHTA, CDR2 FQGNSA. This CDR3 is built from 13 residues. The V and J ends lost 8 bases and 3 bases respectively, with 11 bases between them.

Sequenced sample: PBMCs. V usage is TRBV7-2 and J usage is TRBJ1-5; D is unresolved. The TCR originated in a man in his forties or fifties in good health and CMV-seronegative. CDR3: CASQAGNNQPQHF. The CDR3 DNA reads as TGTGCCAGCCAGGCGGGGAACAATCAGCCCCAGCATTTT.